The 20 T cell receptor beta chains given below trace back to one sample, sequenced in a study of blood T cell repertoires in COVID-19. Assay: immunoSEQ multiplex PCR; the TCRdb copy retains only in-frame clones and omits some. Here the sample spans more than 300,000 clones, around 86% being singletons. Sequencing was carried out using peripheral blood. The receptors derive from a woman aged 45 to 65 with acute or convalescent COVID-19.

V usage is TRBV27 and J usage is TRBJ1-6; a possible D gene is TRBD1 (6 bases). Per germline, CDR1 MNHEY and CDR2 SMNVEV (reference sequence). V was trimmed by 9 bases and J by 7 bases, leaving 13 bases between them. This CDR3 comprises 13 residues. This chain's CDR3 is CASLGGGNSPLHF. CDR3 DNA: TGTGCCAGTCTAGGGGGGGGAAATTCACCCCTCCACTTT.

The chain recombines TRBV7-2 with TRBJ2-7, with 9 nucleotides matching TRBD1. V was clipped by 3 bases and J by 7 bases; unmatched bases: 13. Per the germline V gene, CDR1 is SGHTA and CDR2 is FQGNSA. There are 16 residues in the CDR3. The chain's CDR3 is CASSFSTGTGSLEQYF. The DNA of the CDR3 is TGTGCCAGCAGCTTTTCTACCGGGACAGGGAGCCTGGAGCAGTACTTC.

V gene TRBV18 combines with J gene TRBJ2-1; maybe TRBD1 (5 bases). V was pared by 5 bases and J by 0 bases, with 11 bases between. The CDR3 consists of 15 residues. Germline lookup yields CDR1 KGHSH and CDR2 LQKENI. The CDR3: CASSLTASSYNEQFF. The CDR3 nucleotides read TGTGCCAGCTCATTGACAGCGAGCTCCTACAATGAGCAGTTCTTC.

The table lists this clone with a few counts. The V and J genes are TRBV9 and TRBJ1-5; the D is unclear. V was clipped by 3 bases and J by 4 bases, with 8 bases between them. The CDR3 is 13 residues long. The germline V gene encodes CDR1 SGDLS and CDR2 YYNGEE. The CDR3 nucleotides read TGTGCCAGCAGCGCCACGGGGAATCAGCCCCAGCATTTT. This codes for CASSATGNQPQHF. Filled out from reference TRBV9 and TRBJ1-5, the complete variable domain reads DSGVTQTPKHLITATGQRVTLRCSPRSGDLSVYWYQQSLDQGLQFLIQYYNGEERAKGNILERFSAQQFPDLHSELNLSSLELGDSALYFCASSATGNQPQHFGDGTRLSIL.

V and J are TRBV27 and TRBJ2-5, with D possibly matching TRBD1 (6 bases). The germline CDR1 and CDR2 sequences are MNHEY and SMNVEV (reference sequence). V lost 6 bases, J lost 2 bases, and 13 bases lay in between. The CDR3 runs 14 residues. The CDR3: CASSTGMRQETQYF. CDR3 in DNA: TGTGCCAGCAGCACAGGGATGAGGCAAGAGACCCAGTACTTC.

This sequence joins TRBV12-1 and TRBJ2-7; the D call TRBD1 from the table was never checked on the DNA. TRBV12-1 has pseudogene status. The CDR3 has 14 amino acids. The CDR3 protein is CASSFWDRAYEQYF. Written as DNA, the CDR3 is TGTGCCAGCAGCTTTTGGGACAGAGCCTACGAGCAGTACTTC.

The chain employs TRBV27 and TRBJ1-5; possible D gene TRBD1, 6 bases. The V end lost 0 bases, the J end lost 2 bases, and 11 bases lay between the germline ends. There are 16 residues in the CDR3. Per germline, CDR1 MNHEY and CDR2 SMNVEV (reference sequence). CDR3 sequence reads: CASSLSGYRGNQPQHF. In DNA, the CDR3 is TGTGCCAGCAGTTTATCAGGATACAGGGGCAATCAGCCCCAGCATTTT.

The rearrangement joins TRBV27 to TRBJ1-2, with 7 bases lining up with TRBD1. V lost 4 bases to trimming and J lost 7 bases; unmatched junction nucleotides: 6. This CDR3 has 13 residues. CDR1 and CDR2 (germline): MNHEY, SMNVEV (reference sequence). The DNA of the CDR3 is TGTGCCAGCAGTTGGGCAGGGGGTTCTGGCTACACCTTC. Protein: CASSWAGGSGYTF.

The CDR3 protein is CASSYGAGLNEQFF. CDR3 sequence (DNA): TGTGCCAGCAGTTACGGGGCCGGGCTCAATGAGCAGTTCTTC. The chain links TRBV6-2 or TRBV6-3 to TRBJ2-1; a weak D match, TRBD1 (5 bases). Trimming removed 2 bases at V and 6 bases at J, with 11 bases between. Germline lookup yields CDR1 MNHEY and CDR2 SVGEGT. CDR3 length equals 14 residues.

This rearrangement joins TRBV9 to TRBJ2-7, with 10 bases identical to TRBD1. The CDR3 covers 14 residues. V lost 3 bases to trimming and J lost 1 base; unmatched junction nucleotides: 1. CDR1 SGDLS and CDR2 YYNGEE come from the germline V gene. CDR3 in amino acids: CASSGTGGSYEQYF. The CDR3 bases are TGTGCCAGCAGCGGGACAGGGGGATCCTACGAGCAGTACTTC.

The V and J genes are TRBV6-2 or TRBV6-3 and TRBJ2-5; 7 bases fit TRBD1. CDR1 is MNHEY and CDR2 is SVGEGT in the germline V gene. J was trimmed by 5 bases and V by 6 bases; bases with no gene match: 15. The CDR3 has 16 amino acids. The CDR3 nucleotides read TGTGCCAGCAGCCCCGACAGGGAACGGCGGTCGGAGACCCAGTACTTC. This codes for CASSPDRERRSETQYF.

The chain couples TRBV4-2 to TRBJ2-1, with 10 bases identical to TRBD2. The CDR3 has 16 residues. V lost 1 base to trimming and J lost 0 bases; unmatched junction nucleotides: 0. Germline values: CDR1 LGHNA, CDR2 YNFKEQ. CDR3 DNA sequence: TGTGCCAGCAGCCAAGCTAGCGGGAGCTCCTACAATGAGCAGTTCTTC. Translated, it gives CASSQASGSSYNEQFF.

V and J are TRBV24-1 and TRBJ1-5; D gene unclear. Germline CDR1 KGHDR, CDR2 SFDVKD. The CDR3 is 13 residues long. V shed 0 bases and J shed 5 bases, with 4 bases lying between them. The CDR3 nucleotides read TGTGCCACCAGTGATTTGTCTTATCAGCCCCAGCATTTT. It translates to CATSDLSYQPQHF.

CDR3 in amino acids: CASSQVAGGAGSGANVLTF. The CDR3 DNA reads as TGTGCCAGCAGCCAAGTGGCAGGGGGCGCCGGGTCTGGGGCCAACGTCCTGACTTTC. The J gene is TRBJ2-6, the V gene TRBV4-2; 8 bases are a match to TRBD1. Per the germline V gene, CDR1 is LGHNA and CDR2 is YNFKEQ. The V and J ends lost 1 base and 1 base, in that order; junction bases with no gene match: 9. CDR3 size: 19 residues.

This rearrangement joins TRBV30 to TRBJ2-1, with 9 bases lining up with TRBD2. V trimming: 0 bases; J trimming: 15 bases; junction bases outside the gene matches: 6. The CDR3 has 12 residues. Germline V CDR1 and CDR2: GTSNPN, SVGIG (reference sequence). For the CDR3, the DNA is TGTGCCTGGAGTGTACGGGGACTAGCTGTGTTCTTC. It is translated as CAWSVRGLAVFF.

The rearrangement uses TRBV7-8 and TRBJ2-7; perhaps TRBD1 as D (5 bases). V was trimmed by 8 bases and J by 2 bases, leaving 10 bases between them. The length of the CDR3 is 12 residues. Germline V gene data show CDR1 as SGHVS and CDR2 as FQNEAQ. The CDR3 region has the DNA TGTGCCAGCCTCCCAGGGCCCTACGAGCAGTACTTC. This encodes CASLPGPYEQYF.

The chain employs TRBV5-4 and TRBJ2-1; 11 bases are a match to TRBD2. The CDR3 has 12 amino acids. Germline CDR1 reads SGHNT; CDR2 reads YYREEE (reference sequence). V shed 4 bases, J shed 13 bases, and the junction held 4 bases outside the gene matches. The CDR3 loop is CASSPSGRYQFF. The CDR3 DNA follows: TGTGCCAGCAGCCCTAGCGGGAGGTATCAGTTCTTC.

This chain connects TRBV9 to TRBJ2-3; D perhaps matches TRBD2 (5 bases). Germline V gene lookup returns CDR1 SGDLS and CDR2 YYNGEE. This CDR3 contains 13 residues. Trimming left V 4 bases short and J 6 bases short, with 12 bases between. The CDR3 is CASSSATGDTQYF. The DNA of the CDR3 is TGTGCCAGCAGCTCCGCGACGGGGGATACGCAGTATTTT.

The V call is TRBV27, the J call TRBJ2-1, with TRBD2 as a possible D gene (6 bases). The CDR3 covers 16 residues. V was trimmed by 3 bases and J by 3 bases, leaving 15 bases between them. CDR1 and CDR2 from the germline V gene are MNHEY and SMNVEV (reference sequence). The CDR3 sequence: CASSFKAGSHYNEQFF. The DNA of the CDR3 is TGTGCCAGCAGTTTTAAGGCGGGATCTCACTACAATGAGCAGTTCTTC.

V usage is TRBV30 and J usage is TRBJ1-3, with D perhaps matching TRBD1 (5 bases). The CDR3 covers 13 residues. The germline V and J ends were trimmed by 3 bases and 2 bases, with 8 bases remaining between them. Germline values: CDR1 GTSNPN, CDR2 SVGIG (reference sequence). In nucleotides, the CDR3 is TGTGCCTGGAGGGACAAGGCTGGAAACACCATATATTTT. This gives the protein CAWRDKAGNTIYF.